This T cell receptor beta chain was obtained from a study of Graves' ophthalmopathy and Graves' hyperthyroidism (dated by TCRdb to the late 2010s). Regarding the research as a whole: Peripheral blood was collected at initial diagnosis, prior to any treatment. The study used signatures of the TCR beta repertoire to tell Graves' ophthalmopathy apart from Graves' hyperthyroidism and to predict which patients would progress to ophthalmopathy. In total, 135 blood samples were TCR-sequenced: 40 to 45 ophthalmopathy, around 75 hyperthyroidism and some 17 hyperthyroidism-to-ophthalmopathy patients. To explore V-J signatures that separate ophthalmopathy from hyperthyroidism, a discovery set of approximately 100 patients was enrolled, consisting of 43 with ophthalmopathy and approximately 57 with stable hyperthyroidism. An independent validation cohort comprised some 19 hyperthyroidism patients and over 15 patients who later progressed from hyperthyroidism to ophthalmopathy. T-cell repertoires of thyroid tissue and blood were compared in six or seven hyperthyroidism patients. Following sampling, methimazole starting at 30 mg daily was administered to hyperthyroidism patients, and high-dose intravenous methylprednisolone was administered to ophthalmopathy patients.

The paper as a whole reports these results and caveats: Sample size was not predetermined statistically, and investigators were not blinded to group allocation. In validation, the model predicted ophthalmopathy progression with about 70% sensitivity and 72.22% specificity; roughly 11 predicted patients were CT-confirmed with GO in a median of approximately 6.5 months. Most of the expanded thyroid clonotypes with a frequency above 0.001 were also detected in blood, and it was suggested that the thyroid immune response may be reflected by blood repertoires. The 13-signature model separated ophthalmopathy from stable hyperthyroidism with approximately 85% sensitivity and just under 84% specificity in cross-validation, and 80%/75% in the test set.

Patients with ophthalmopathy had moderately to severely active disease, with a Clinical Activity Score of 3 or more, a NOSPECS grade of 4 or more, and a disease duration of less than 3 months. Anyone with other autoimmune diseases, uncontrolled infections, pregnancy or lactation was excluded from the study. Diagnosis relied on clinical symptoms, serum thyroxine, TRAb, thyroid ultrasound and orbital computed tomography. PBMCs were isolated from about 9.1 ml of fresh peripheral blood by Ficoll-Paque density gradient centrifugation. Total RNA was extracted with Trizol reagent and quality-checked on an Agilent 2100 Bioanalyzer. For repertoire sequencing, the TCR beta CDR3 regions were amplified from RNA transcripts. The first round was an RT-PCR using HTBI primers with the Qiagen OneStep RT-PCR kit, and this first round was followed by a second-round multiplex PCR, then size selection and purification. Libraries were sequenced paired-end with 100 bp reads on an Illumina HiSeq2000. The authors' pipeline ran thus. SOAPnuke was used to process the reads, removing any read that contained adapters or uncalled bases, had a mean Phred below 15, or lacked an exact match to the constant primer or identifier. High-quality paired reads were merged with COPE v1.2.5. Unique nucleotide sequences were defined as clonotypes and aligned to IMGT TRB V, D and J references using MiTCR v1.1. Analysis was restricted to V-J combinations with a frequency above 0.0001, which covered 98% to 99.2% of repertoires. A TCR clonal expansion and chaos score per V-J combination was defined as the ratio of F50 clonal expansion to chaos observed in the TCRdist matrix. Welch's t-statistics and random forest were used to reduce features to some 13 V-J combinations, which were fed into a naive Bayes classifier. The Morisita-Horn index was used to measure how similar the thyroid and blood repertoires were. The public reads were run again by TCRdb, first through fastp at Q25 and then through MiXCR, and only productive beta chains were kept. All rows with the same CDR3 protein become a single entry with the most common DNA and genes. In this record, the V and J calls reflect TCRdb's handling and not the investigators' own analysis. This sample comprises about 50,000 distinct CDR3 sequences, approximately 47% of them detected only once. The ten top clones hold over 4% of the sample.

In the case of this clonotype: The antigen it recognizes is unknown. Base qualities are missing; no much larger clone stands one base away.

Deletion took 2 bases off V and 0 bases off J, with a span of 16 bases between the germline ends. Based on the germline V gene, the CDR1 and CDR2 sequences are SGHTS and YDEGEE. Measured from the cysteine to the phenylalanine, the CDR3 is 17 residues long. CDR3 DNA is the only sequence kept; it has 51 bases, read in frame from the first base. This chain is built from TRBV5-8 and TRBJ2-3; the D call is possibly TRBD1 or TRBD2, each sharing 5 bases. Material for sequencing was peripheral blood. The sequence derives from an adult woman with Graves' ophthalmopathy. The nucleotides are TGTGCCAGCAGCTTCGGGGCGGAAACAACTAGCACAGATACGCAGTATTTT. Translation gives CASSFGAETTSTDTQYF.